This record concerns one TCR beta chain sequence. V was trimmed by 0 bases and J by 1 base, leaving 9 bases between them. Germline V lookup: CDR1 MGHRA, CDR2 YSYEKL. CDR3 length: 15 amino acids. Time point specified: blood at routine non-recurrence follow-up after resection. Extraction of whole RNA from tumor, nontumor lung or frozen PBMC preceded unsorted sequencing. The sample belongs to a study of spatial heterogeneity in lung cancer. TCRdb called the 5' RACE reads again in MiXCR, with one record for every CDR3 protein. This table has roughly 99,000 distinct CDR3 sequences, roughly 21% appearing once.

The TCR sequence derives from a male donor with early-stage non-small cell lung cancer. The sample was PBMCs, taken at follow-up. V gene TRBV4-1 combines with J gene TRBJ1-2; no definite D call. The CDR3 DNA reads TGCGCCAGCAGCCAAGACTTGGTTTATAACTATGGCTACACCTTC. Amino acids: CASSQDLVYNYGYTF.